These 24 T cell receptor beta chains share one sample of origin, sequenced in a study of blood T cell repertoires in COVID-19. Clones were read by immunoSEQ multiplex PCR, and TCRdb kept only the in-frame ones, dropping some. The sample includes hundreds of thousands of clones, around 85% of them seen just once. Sample: peripheral blood. Receptors were obtained from a human donor in a cohort sampled during active COVID-19.

This clone was picked up one time. This chain uses TRBV7-2 with TRBJ1-1; TRBD1 matches at 7 bases. The CDR3 sequence is 16 residues long. Trimming took 4 bases from V and 1 from J; bases not matched to a gene: 9. Germline CDR1 and CDR2: SGHTA and FQGNSA. This CDR3 reads CASSSNRDSRNTEAFF. As DNA, the CDR3 is TGTGCCAGCAGCTCAAACCGGGACAGCCGGAACACTGAAGCTTTCTTT.

The chain couples TRBV9 to TRBJ2-7, with D unresolved. Trimming pared 3 bases from V and 2 bases from J, leaving 18 bases between. The CDR3 has 16 residues. CDR1 is SGDLS and CDR2 is YYNGEE in the germline V gene. The CDR3 protein is CASSANIDELPYEQYF. Written as DNA, the CDR3 is TGTGCCAGCAGCGCAAATATCGATGAGCTTCCCTACGAGCAGTACTTC.

The rearrangement joins TRBV7-3 to TRBJ1-6; D may be TRBD1 (5 bases). Germline V gene sequence: CDR1 SGHTA, CDR2 FQGTGA. V was shortened by 0 bases and J by 11 bases, with 11 bases between the two germline ends. The CDR3 totals 14 residues. The CDR3 region has the DNA TGTGCCAGCAGCTTAACGGCAGGGTATGCACCCCTCCACTTT. It encodes CASSLTAGYAPLHF.

The chain is built from TRBV9 and TRBJ2-1, with 12 bases lining up with TRBD2. The J segment lost 8 bases and the V segment lost 0 bases, leaving 12 bases of the junction unmatched. Germline V gene lookup returns CDR1 SGDLS and CDR2 YYNGEE. The CDR3 runs 18 residues. DNA of the CDR3: TGTGCCAGCAGCGTAGGATTGGCTAGCGGGGGGGCTTGGGATGAGCAGTTCTTC. It encodes CASSVGLASGGAWDEQFF.

This clone was counted only a few times. The chain is built from TRBV27 and TRBJ1-2; tentatively, D is TRBD1 (6 bases). The CDR3 loop spans 14 amino acids. The V end was cut by 3 bases, the J end by 4 bases, with 12 bases between. The germline CDR1 and CDR2 sequences are MNHEY and SMNVEV (reference sequence). In DNA, the CDR3 is TGTGCCAGCAGTTTGAACAGGGAGGGCTATGGCTACACCTTC. It yields the protein CASSLNREGYGYTF.

This clone showed up just a few times. The V and J genes are TRBV5-1 and TRBJ1-6, with D perhaps matching TRBD1 (5 bases). This CDR3 is built from 14 residues. Trimming cost V 4 bases and J 12 bases, with 17 bases left between them. Germline CDR1 and CDR2: SGHRS and YFSETQ. This chain's CDR3 is CASSPGQAVGPLHF. Written as DNA, the CDR3 is TGCGCCAGCAGCCCAGGGCAGGCAGTCGGACCCCTCCACTTT.

The chain couples TRBV24-1 to TRBJ1-5; a possible D gene is TRBD1 (6 bases). The CDR3 contains 12 residues. The V end was cut by 7 bases, the J end by 7 bases, with 10 bases between. Germline V gene lookup returns CDR1 KGHDR and CDR2 SFDVKD. CDR3 nucleotides: TGTGCCACCAGCAGGGGACGGCAGCCCCAGCATTTT. Translating it yields CATSRGRQPQHF.

This chain connects TRBV6-1 to TRBJ1-4; the D gene is possibly TRBD1 (6 bases). The germline V gene encodes CDR1 MNHNS and CDR2 SASEGT. The CDR3 has 14 amino acids. V lost 1 base, J lost 8 bases, and 11 bases lay in between. The CDR3 nucleotides are TGTGCCAGCAGTGAAGTCAGGGGAGGGGAAAAACTGTTTTTT. This codes for CASSEVRGGEKLFF.

The chain couples TRBV24-1 to TRBJ2-1; TRBD2 matches 8 bases. Trimming removed 7 bases from V and 5 bases from J; junction bases left unmatched: 12. CDR3 length: 16 amino acids. Germline V gene sequence: CDR1 KGHDR, CDR2 SFDVKD. The CDR3 DNA reads TGTGCCACCAGGGGAGCGGGGGCCCAAGGGAACAATGAGCAGTTCTTC. It translates to CATRGAGAQGNNEQFF.

At least ten counts were recorded for this clone. The J gene is TRBJ1-1, the V gene TRBV30; D is ambiguous. V was pared by 1 base and J by 4 bases, with 10 bases between. CDR3 length: 13 residues. Germline-derived CDR1 and CDR2 are GTSNPN and SVGIG (reference sequence). The CDR3 here is CAWSDEEGTEAFF. Here the CDR3 DNA reads TGTGCCTGGAGTGACGAGGAAGGCACTGAAGCTTTCTTT.

The chain has TRBV15 and TRBJ1-1, with a weak D call TRBD1 (6 bases). The CDR3 loop spans 13 amino acids. From germline, CDR1 is LNHNV and CDR2 YYDKDF (reference sequence). V was clipped by 3 bases and J by 2 bases, with 7 bases between them. The CDR3 region has the DNA TGTGCCACCAGCAGCAGGGGTAACACTGAAGCTTTCTTT. As protein: CATSSRGNTEAFF.

The CDR3 coding sequence is TGTGCCAGCAGCGTGGGGGAGGGCAGGATTACCGGGGAGCTGTTTTTT. It encodes CASSVGEGRITGELFF. This sequence joins TRBV9 and TRBJ2-2; 7 bases agree with TRBD2. Germline V gene data show CDR1 as SGDLS and CDR2 as YYNGEE. Trimming took 2 bases from V and 5 from J; bases not matched to a gene: 9. This CDR3 has 16 amino acids.

The rearrangement links TRBV27 to TRBJ1-1; a weak D match, TRBD1 (5 bases). Per the germline V gene, CDR1 is MNHEY and CDR2 is SMNVEV (reference sequence). Trimming shortened V by 4 bases and J by 5 bases, and 23 bases separated the two germline ends. This CDR3 is built from 17 residues. In DNA form, the CDR3 reads TGTGCCAGCAGTTCCCCTGGGGGGTACCTTATGAGTACTGAAGCTTTCTTT. Translated: CASSSPGGYLMSTEAFF.

This chain links TRBV7-9 with TRBJ1-2; 8 bases are a match to TRBD1. V trimming: 5 bases; J trimming: 8 bases; junction bases outside the gene matches: 10. The CDR3 extends over 14 amino acids. Germline CDR1 and CDR2: SEHNR and FQNEAQ (reference sequence). CDR3 coding DNA: TGTGCCAGCAGCGACTCGGACAGGGCTTGGGGCTACACCTTC. Translating gives CASSDSDRAWGYTF.

The chain is built from TRBV11-1 and TRBJ2-1, with D tentatively TRBD1 (6 bases). Germline loops: CDR1 SGHAT, CDR2 FQDESV (reference sequence). The ends were cut back, 1 base at V and 2 bases at J, with 12 bases in the middle. This CDR3 is built from 16 residues. As DNA, the CDR3 is TGTGCCAGCAGCTTAGTCCCCAGGGGAGCCTACAATGAGCAGTTCTTC. As protein: CASSLVPRGAYNEQFF.

V usage is TRBV6-5 and J usage is TRBJ2-7; perhaps TRBD1 as D (6 bases). Germline values: CDR1 MNHEY, CDR2 SVGAGI. V was clipped by 10 bases and J by 1 base, with 11 bases between them. The CDR3 contains 12 residues. CDR3 DNA: TGTGCCACCTCACAGGGTTCCTACGAGCAGTACTTC. Translating gives CATSQGSYEQYF.

About this clone itself: This likely stems from a read error, as it lies one base from a far larger clone. The CDR3 loop is CASSRDRDTDTQYF. The CDR3 DNA is TGCGCCAGCAGCCGGGACAGGGACACAGATACGCAGTATTTT. The V call is TRBV10-1, the J call TRBJ2-3, with 9 bases lining up with TRBD1. Trimming at V came to 6 bases and at J to 2 bases, leaving 3 bases not matched to a gene. The V gene's germline CDR1 is WNHNN and CDR2 SYGVQD (reference sequence). The CDR3 has 14 amino acids.

The rearrangement links TRBV11-2 to TRBJ1-2; TRBD1 matches 8 bases. The CDR3 runs 13 residues. V was clipped by 6 bases and J by 4 bases; unmatched bases: 4. CDR1 SGHAT and CDR2 FQNNGV come from the germline V gene. CDR3 in DNA: TGTGCCAGCAGACAGACAGGGGTCTATGGCTACACCTTC. This translates into CASRQTGVYGYTF.

The chain joins TRBV6-5 to TRBJ1-1; 7 bases fit TRBD1. Germline CDR1 reads MNHEY; CDR2 reads SVGAGI. CDR3 length equals 11 residues. The J segment lost 9 bases and the V segment lost 7 bases, leaving 5 bases of the junction unmatched. The CDR3 is CASTMDRQAFF. In DNA, the CDR3 is TGTGCCAGCACCATGGACAGGCAAGCTTTCTTT.

The chain uses TRBV19 and TRBJ1-6; TRBD1 matches at 8 bases. After removal of 5 bases from V and 0 bases from J, the junction contained 3 bases not matched to a gene. CDR1 is LNHDA and CDR2 is SQIVND in the germline V gene (reference sequence). This CDR3 is built from 16 residues. The CDR3 DNA is TGTGCCAGTAGTTCTGGACAGGGCTCCTATAATTCACCCCTCCACTTT. It yields the protein CASSSGQGSYNSPLHF.

The J gene is TRBJ2-2, the V gene TRBV7-3; 9 bases match TRBD2. Germline V CDR1 and CDR2: SGHTA, FQGTGA. J gave up 4 bases and V 3 bases, and 6 bases lay outside the gene matches. There are 16 residues in the CDR3. CDR3 nucleotide sequence: TGTGCCAGCAGCTTGGGTAGCGGGGGCTTCACCGGGGAGCTGTTTTTT. It is translated as CASSLGSGGFTGELFF.

As for this clone: The sample holds other DNA sequences that translate to the same CDR3. The genes are TRBV12-3 or TRBV12-4 and TRBJ2-5; maybe TRBD2 (5 bases). Trimming took off 6 bases at V and 5 bases at J, with 10 bases between the two ends. There are 12 residues in the CDR3. CDR3 DNA sequence: TGTGCCAGCAGCCCTACGGGGGAGACCCAGTACTTC. Its protein product is CASSPTGETQYF.

The chain uses TRBV3-1 (or the pseudogene TRBV3-2) and TRBJ2-7, with D tentatively TRBD1 (7 bases). Germline CDR1 is LGHDT and CDR2 is YNNKEL (reference sequence). This CDR3 comprises 15 residues. Trimming shortened V by 0 bases and J by 5 bases, and 14 bases separated the two germline ends. CDR3 region: CASSQEYQGGDEQYF. The CDR3 nucleotides are TGTGCCAGCAGCCAAGAATATCAGGGGGGCGACGAGCAGTACTTC.

This clone showed up just a few times. The sample contains more than one DNA sequence encoding this CDR3. The CDR3: CASSSSGGTTDTQYF. DNA for the CDR3: TGTGCCAGCAGCTCCAGCGGGGGGACCACAGATACGCAGTATTTT. The V gene is TRBV7-9, the J gene TRBJ2-3; TRBD2 matches 9 bases. CDR1 is SEHNR, CDR2 FQNEAQ, per germline (reference sequence). J gave up 2 bases and V 4 bases, and 4 bases lay outside the gene matches. The CDR3 spans 15 residues.